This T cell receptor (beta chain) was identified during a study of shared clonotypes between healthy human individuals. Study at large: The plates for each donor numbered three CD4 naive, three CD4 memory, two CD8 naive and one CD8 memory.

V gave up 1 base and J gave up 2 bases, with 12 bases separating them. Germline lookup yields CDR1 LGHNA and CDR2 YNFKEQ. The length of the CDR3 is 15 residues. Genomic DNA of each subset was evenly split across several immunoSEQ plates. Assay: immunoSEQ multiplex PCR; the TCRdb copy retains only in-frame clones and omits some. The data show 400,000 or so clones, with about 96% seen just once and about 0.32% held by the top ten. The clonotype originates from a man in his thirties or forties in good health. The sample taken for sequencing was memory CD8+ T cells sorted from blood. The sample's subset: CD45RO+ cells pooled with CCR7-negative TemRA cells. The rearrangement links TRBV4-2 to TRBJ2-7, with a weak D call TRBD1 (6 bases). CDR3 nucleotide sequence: TGTGCCAGCAGCCAAGGGTCTGGGGGCACCTACGAGCAGTACTTC. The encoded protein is CASSQGSGGTYEQYF.